This is a list of T cell receptor beta chains from one sample in a study of CD8 T cells in Susac syndrome. TCRdb independently ran MiXCR on the immunoSEQ multiplex PCR reads; one entry per CDR3 protein. Among about 150,000 distinct CDR3 sequences listed, 94% were seen once. The sequenced sample consisted of CD4+ T cells from PBMCs. These receptors were collected from a human donor in good health. CDR3s include the opening cysteine and the closing phenylalanine or tryptophan. Fields, in order: D gene, clone size, V gene, J gene, CDR3 protein, CDR3 DNA. A D gene is named only where the DNA matches it firmly. Some rows mark clone size as missing; the rest say once, few, many or name a class of expanded clone.

D: TRBD1
size: once
V: TRBV24-1
J: TRBJ2-2
CDR3: CATSDPGQSLTGELFF
DNA: TGTGCCACCAGTGACCCGGGACAGTCGCTAACCGGGGAGCTGTTTTTT

D: -
size: -
V: TRBV15
J: TRBJ2-4
CDR3: CATSREQLAKNIQYF
DNA: TGTGCCACCAGCAGAGAACAGTTAGCCAAAAACATTCAGTACTTC

D: -
size: -
V: TRBV7-9
J: TRBJ1-2
CDR3: CASSRTAYGYTF
DNA: TGTGCCAGCAGCCGGACCGCGTATGGCTACACCTTC

D: -
size: -
V: TRBV11-2
J: TRBJ2-5
CDR3: CASSSPRGGWETQYF
DNA: TGTGCCAGCAGCTCCCCTCGCGGGGGCTGGGAGACCCAGTACTTC

D: TRBD1
size: once
V: TRBV15
J: TRBJ1-1
CDR3: CATSTGGERFTEAFF
DNA: TGTGCCACCAGTACAGGGGGAGAACGATTCACTGAAGCTTTCTTT

D: TRBD2
size: -
V: TRBV27
J: TRBJ2-7
CDR3: CASRETSGTEQYF
DNA: TGTGCCAGCCGAGAGACTAGCGGGACCGAGCAGTACTTC

D: TRBD1
size: -
V: TRBV20-1
J: TRBJ2-3
CDR3: CSARGQGAGDTQYF
DNA: TGCAGTGCTAGAGGCCAGGGGGCAGGAGATACGCAGTATTTT

D: -
size: -
V: TRBV7-8
J: TRBJ1-5
CDR3: CASSLDRGQPQHF
DNA: TGTGCCAGCAGCTTAGACCGGGGGCAGCCCCAGCATTTT

D: -
size: -
V: TRBV3-1
J: TRBJ1-1
CDR3: CASSPLTIMNTEAFF
DNA: TGTGCCAGCAGCCCCTTGACCATTATGAACACTGAAGCTTTCTTT

D: -
size: -
V: TRBV19
J: TRBJ1-1
CDR3: CASSSWTDQNTEAFF
DNA: TGTGCCAGTAGTTCCTGGACAGATCAGAACACTGAAGCTTTCTTT

D: -
size: -
V: TRBV29-1
J: TRBJ1-5
CDR3: CSVREGSNQPQHF
DNA: TGCAGCGTGCGAGAGGGAAGCAATCAGCCCCAGCATTTT

D: -
size: -
V: TRBV25-1
J: TRBJ1-1
CDR3: CASSEFGGNTEAFF
DNA: TGTGCCAGCAGTGAATTTGGAGGGAACACTGAAGCTTTCTTT

D: -
size: -
V: TRBV27
J: TRBJ1-5
CDR3: CASRGAYSNQPQHF
DNA: TGTGCCAGCAGGGGGGCTTATAGCAATCAGCCCCAGCATTTT

D: TRBD1
size: -
V: TRBV25-1
J: TRBJ2-7
CDR3: CASSDPGQGTGEQYF
DNA: TGTGCCAGCAGTGACCCCGGACAGGGAACGGGCGAGCAGTACTTC

D: TRBD2
size: -
V: TRBV3-1
J: TRBJ2-7
CDR3: CASSQETGGSYEQYF
DNA: TGTGCCAGCAGCCAAGAGACGGGAGGGTCTTACGAGCAGTACTTC

D: -
size: -
V: TRBV20-1
J: TRBJ2-3
CDR3: CSAASLDTQYF
DNA: TGCAGTGCTGCGAGTCTGGATACGCAGTATTTT

D: -
size: -
V: TRBV24-1
J: TRBJ2-3
CDR3: CATSLTGGTDTQYF
DNA: TGTGCCACCAGTCTAACGGGAGGCACAGATACGCAGTATTTT

D: -
size: -
V: TRBV21-1
J: TRBJ2-4
CDR3: CASIRQGLAKNIQYF
DNA: TGTGCCAGCATCCGACAGGGCCTAGCCAAAAACATTCAGTACTTC

D: -
size: -
V: TRBV4-1
J: TRBJ2-2
CDR3: CASSGPPGELFF
DNA: TGCGCCAGCAGCGGCCCCCCCGGGGAGCTGTTTTTT

D: TRBD2
size: -
V: TRBV7-9
J: TRBJ2-6
CDR3: CASTPSGGLGANVLTF
DNA: TGTGCCAGCACCCCCTCGGGGGGGCTCGGGGCCAACGTCCTGACTTTC

D: TRBD1
size: -
V: TRBV12-3/TRBV12-4
J: TRBJ2-3
CDR3: CASSPRQGKDTQYF
DNA: TGTGCCAGCAGTCCGAGACAGGGGAAAGATACGCAGTATTTT

D: -
size: -
V: TRBV5-6
J: TRBJ2-5
CDR3: CASSPTGPGGETQYF
DNA: TGTGCCAGCAGCCCGACAGGCCCTGGGGGAGAGACCCAGTACTTC

D: -
size: -
V: TRBV7-3
J: TRBJ2-1
CDR3: CASSFPGGEQFF
DNA: TGTGCCAGCAGCTTCCCCGGTGGGGAGCAGTTCTTC

D: TRBD1
size: -
V: TRBV5-4
J: TRBJ1-1
CDR3: CASRSKGGPTEAFF
DNA: TGTGCCAGCAGAAGCAAAGGGGGCCCCACTGAAGCTTTCTTT

D: -
size: -
V: TRBV19
J: TRBJ2-2
CDR3: CASIPGTYTGELFF
DNA: TGTGCCAGTATCCCCGGGACATACACCGGGGAGCTGTTTTTT

D: TRBD2
size: once
V: TRBV13
J: TRBJ2-2
CDR3: CASTPGLADNTGELFF
DNA: TGTGCCAGCACCCCGGGACTAGCGGACAACACCGGGGAGCTGTTTTTT

D: TRBD2
size: -
V: TRBV27
J: TRBJ2-1
CDR3: CASSPPPGVAGVYNEQFF
DNA: TGTGCCAGCAGTCCACCTCCCGGGGTAGCGGGGGTATACAATGAGCAGTTCTTC

D: -
size: -
V: TRBV30
J: TRBJ1-1
CDR3: CAWSDGNTEAFF
DNA: TGTGCCTGGAGCGATGGGAACACTGAAGCTTTCTTT

D: -
size: -
V: TRBV6-5
J: TRBJ1-6
CDR3: CASSYATGYNSPLHF
DNA: TGTGCCAGCAGTTACGCGACGGGTTATAATTCACCCCTCCACTTT

D: TRBD2
size: -
V: TRBV5-4
J: TRBJ2-1
CDR3: CASTRGVAGVNEQFF
DNA: TGTGCCAGCACACGAGGGGTAGCGGGAGTCAATGAGCAGTTCTTC

D: -
size: -
V: TRBV18
J: TRBJ2-3
CDR3: CASSLLGSTDTQYF
DNA: TGTGCCAGCTCACTCCTAGGAAGCACAGATACGCAGTATTTT

D: -
size: -
V: TRBV19
J: TRBJ2-6
CDR3: CASSPPGLDGANVLTF
DNA: TGTGCCAGTAGTCCTCCGGGACTCGATGGGGCCAACGTCCTGACTTTC

D: -
size: -
V: TRBV5-1
J: TRBJ2-3
CDR3: CASSLLGGVGADTQYF
DNA: TGCGCCAGCAGCTTGCTGGGGGGAGTGGGCGCAGATACGCAGTATTTT

D: -
size: -
V: TRBV24-1
J: TRBJ2-5
CDR3: CATSDGTPYQETQYF
DNA: TGTGCCACCAGTGATGGGACGCCGTACCAAGAGACCCAGTACTTC

D: -
size: -
V: TRBV10-2
J: TRBJ1-3
CDR3: CASISPGGTGNTIYF
DNA: TGCGCCAGTATATCGCCGGGGGGAACTGGAAACACCATATATTTT

D: TRBD1
size: -
V: TRBV12-3/TRBV12-4
J: TRBJ1-4
CDR3: CASSLAIRGTGRREKLFF
DNA: TGTGCCAGCAGTTTAGCGATTCGCGGGACAGGGAGGCGAGAAAAACTGTTTTTT

D: -
size: -
V: TRBV7-2
J: TRBJ2-3
CDR3: CASSPRGTDTQYF
DNA: TGTGCCAGCAGCCCACGCGGGACAGATACGCAGTATTTT

D: -
size: -
V: TRBV7-2
J: TRBJ2-5
CDR3: CASSLVATGVGETQYF
DNA: TGTGCCAGCAGCTTAGTTGCAACAGGCGTTGGAGAGACCCAGTACTTC

D: TRBD2
size: once
V: TRBV5-1
J: TRBJ2-1
CDR3: CASRTGTSGRRSYNEQFF
DNA: TGCGCCAGCAGGACCGGGACTAGCGGGCGAAGATCCTACAATGAGCAGTTCTTC

D: -
size: -
V: TRBV6-2/TRBV6-3
J: TRBJ1-1
CDR3: CASKETSSAFF
DNA: TGTGCCAGCAAGGAGACATCCTCAGCTTTCTTT

D: -
size: -
V: TRBV20-1
J: TRBJ1-2
CDR3: CSARHLDRFYGYTF
DNA: TGCAGTGCTAGACATCTGGACAGATTCTATGGCTACACCTTC

D: TRBD1
size: -
V: TRBV19
J: TRBJ2-5
CDR3: CASSKRQGHQETQYF
DNA: TGTGCCAGTAGTAAACGACAGGGACACCAAGAGACCCAGTACTTC

D: -
size: -
V: TRBV28
J: TRBJ2-7
CDR3: CASYGTNNYEQYF
DNA: TGTGCCAGCTATGGGACAAATAACTACGAGCAGTACTTC

D: -
size: -
V: TRBV18
J: TRBJ1-1
CDR3: CASSYDDLRGTGNTEAFF
DNA: TGTGCCAGCTCATATGATGATCTCCGAGGGACGGGAAACACTGAAGCTTTCTTT

D: -
size: -
V: TRBV7-3
J: TRBJ2-3
CDR3: CASSSGISDTQYF
DNA: TGTGCCAGCAGCTCCGGGATCTCAGATACGCAGTATTTT

D: -
size: -
V: TRBV20-1
J: TRBJ1-2
CDR3: CSARRGNYGYTF
DNA: TGCAGTGCAAGGCGGGGTAACTATGGCTACACCTTC

D: -
size: -
V: TRBV5-4
J: TRBJ1-3
CDR3: CASSLVPTESGNTIYF
DNA: TGTGCCAGCAGCTTGGTTCCGACAGAATCTGGAAACACCATATATTTT